Here is one T cell receptor (beta chain) with its context. This sample is drawn from a study of T cell responses to AZD1222 COVID-19 vaccine. CDR1 and CDR2 from the germline V gene are SGHRS and YFSETQ. This CDR3 spans 15 amino acids. V trimming: 1 base; J trimming: 1 base; junction bases outside the gene matches: 1. The data were produced by immunoSEQ multiplex PCR, yet TCRdb's version contains in-frame clones alone and is incomplete. The sample lists over 150,000 clones, roughly 92% occurring once. This specimen consisted of peripheral blood, obtained on day 0 of AZD1222 vaccination. The chain has TRBV5-1 and TRBJ1-5; 8 bases agree with TRBD1. This receptor was obtained from an adult in good health. DNA for the CDR3: TGCGCCAGCAGCTTGCAGGGGGCAAGCAATCAGCCCCAGCATTTT. As protein: CASSLQGASNQPQHF.